These T cell receptor beta chains were read from a single sample in a study of cytomegalovirus exposure and HLA in healthy donors. The assay was immunoSEQ multiplex PCR, and TCRdb's table has in-frame clones only and misses some. Among about 110,000 clones listed, over 65% were seen once. The sample consisted of PBMCs. The receptor source for this set is a female donor in good health and CMV-seropositive. Both conserved end residues are part of each CDR3. The D gene is left open where the match is weak.

V gene,D gene,CDR3 protein
TRBV5-5,-,CASSGGPGMNTEAFF
TRBV5-4,-,CASSATSTDTQYF
TRBV10-3,-,CAISSLGYEQFF
TRBV30,-,CAWSRRSNQPQHF
TRBV5-6,-,CASSLGLASPDTQYF
TRBV5-1,-,CASSLGGGRLSGNTIYF
TRBV9,-,CASSPGRGTNEKLFF
TRBV11-2,-,CASSLAILSGANVLTF
TRBV6-1,-,CASSEFMYRGDDTGKLFF
TRBV7-2,TRBD2,CASSLGSGGYSYEQYF
TRBV9,TRBD1,CASSVDRGGGNTIYF
TRBV28,-,CASSLASRGGNQPQHF
TRBV7-8,-,CASSLGFNRIMTEAFF
TRBV27,-,CASSPRGGVSSGANVLTF
TRBV7-3,-,CASSYDSNTGELFF
TRBV4-2,-,CASSQDLSGYYGYTF
TRBV30,-,CAWSRNRAGNQPQHF
TRBV19,-,CASSINSGGDYGYTF
TRBV7-2,TRBD2,CASSFQRGGTGELFF
TRBV27,-,CASSPRVAPAETQYF
TRBV14,-,CASSYRLGVSEQFF
TRBV5-1,-,CASSPNSGARAYEQYF
TRBV5-1,-,CASSLQGQGEQYF
TRBV27,TRBD1,CASSQEVPTGAARLNTEAFF
TRBV19,TRBD1,CASSTLGTGLYEQYF
TRBV28,TRBD2,CASSLSGGEQYF
TRBV4-2,-,CASSQELEQPQHF
TRBV2,-,CASSPQGGRNTEAFF
TRBV6-1,-,CASSVRVSAGHDF
TRBV5-4,-,CASSARQTNTEAFF
TRBV15,TRBD1,CATSNEGASGNTIYF
TRBV7-8,TRBD1,CASSLTWTGRLSGANVLTF
TRBV4-2,-,CASSQDRGTPNTEAFF
TRBV28,TRBD2,CASRRKVLAGGDEQFF
TRBV27,-,CASSFLGTLNEKLFF
TRBV2,-,CASKRTESSYEQYF